This TCR beta chain was identified in a study of T cell responses to AZD1222 COVID-19 vaccine (dated by TCRdb to the early 2020s). At the level of the whole study: A total of 233 trial participants underwent TCR sequencing, of whom around 210 had received two doses of AZD1222 and roughly 26 had received two doses of the MenACWY control vaccine. Trial participants were enrolled by age into subgroups of 18-55, 56-69 and 70-plus years, and roughly 150, 30 and 60 TCR-sequenced participants, respectively, were included in these subgroups.

The CDR3 regions of human TCRbeta chains were analyzed by immunosequencing. Per the source publication's procedure: TCRs in the repertoires were compared against a reference library of SARS-CoV-2-specific TCRs that had been generated with the MIRA antigen-specificity platform. Breadth was defined as the fraction of unique TCRs that were SARS-CoV-2-associated. Depth was defined as the fraction of total T cells that were SARS-CoV-2-associated. Using the MIRA data, every spike-specific TCR was mapped to the spike region that the TCR reacted to and assigned to either a CD4 or a CD8 class. Log10-transformed breadth and depth values were compared by one-way ANOVA with Sidak's multiple comparisons tests. The clones in this table, taken by TCRdb from immuneACCESS, are in-frame only. Not every clone is retained; where verified, under half of the shortfall comes from an unresolved V gene, and the cause of the rest is unknown. V, J and clone size reflect that table, while D and trimming were determined from the DNA. The sample table lists approximately 28,000 clones, approximately 90% of them with a count of one. Clones ranked in the top ten supply roughly 15% of the sample.

Broad study findings and their caveats: Participants were mostly white British, with more females than males. The authors suggested clonal diversity may have been underestimated. Vaccine-associated CD4 TCRs spanned the whole spike protein, with dominant responses in regions 160-218 and 743-854. Conclusions about previously exposed vaccinees are limited because only six or seven AZD1222 recipients were SARS-CoV-2 seropositive at baseline. After two AZD1222 doses, spike-specific TCR breadth and depth were significantly higher than at day 0 and than in MenACWY recipients. Epitopes outside the regions mutated in the B.1.351 and B.1.1.7 variants were reportedly recognized by nearly half of the unique spike-specific TCRs. The 56-69-year group was small, and its depth increase did not reach significance, likely because of low power. Because no day 14 peak-response samples were available, repertoires were characterized only after the peak T cell response.

In the paper's terms, the time point label means: about 28 days (+/-7) after the second vaccine dose. Because spike-specific TCR depth and breadth did not differ between the two schedules, AZD1222 recipients who got a second dose at roughly 4 weeks were pooled with those who got a second dose at roughly 12 weeks. Vaccinee samples were obtained from the UK trials COV001 and COV002, which included a single-blind randomized controlled phase 2/3 trial of AZD1222 (ChAdOx1 nCoV-19) in healthy adults. For TCRbeta chain sequencing, PBMC samples were collected from trial participants at day 0 and at day 28 after the second dose. The CDR3, cysteine through phenylalanine, is 14 amino acids long. Only the CDR3 DNA is retained, 42 bases long and in frame from the first base. Sequences KGHDR (CDR1) and SFDVKD (CDR2) are obtained from the germline V gene. Trimming at the junction amounts to 0 bases on V and 5 bases on J, and the germline ends lie 7 bases apart.

With respect to this clone: No cognate antigen has been identified for it. No clone much larger than this one lies a single base away; base qualities are absent.

The receptor chain draws on TRBV24-1 and TRBJ2-1; the D gene is unclear. The sample in question was peripheral blood, obtained 28 days after the second AZD1222 dose. The receptor comes from an adult who received the AZD1222 COVID-19 vaccine. The nucleotides are TGTGCCACCAGTGATTTGAGGGAAAACAATGAGCAGTTCTTC. It is translated as CATSDLRENNEQFF.